The rows below give T cell receptor beta chains drawn from one sample of a study of Graves' ophthalmopathy and Graves' hyperthyroidism. TCRdb recomputed calls from the multiplex PCR reads with MiXCR, one row per CDR3 protein. The sample records about 640,000 distinct CDR3 sequences, roughly two fifths being singletons. The source material was peripheral blood. These receptors all stem from an adult man with Graves' ophthalmopathy. The CDR3 runs from the conserved cysteine through the conserved F or W. The order of the fields is clone size, D gene, V gene, J gene, CDR3 protein, CDR3 DNA. A D gene is named only where the DNA matches it firmly. Size values are once, few and many counts, or a class for expanded clones, and some rows have none.

clone_size: many; d_call: -; v_call: TRBV10-2; j_call: TRBJ1-5; cdr3_aa: CASSEQPNQPQHF; cdr3_nt: TGCGCCAGCAGTGAACAGCCAAATCAGCCCCAGCATTTT
clone_size: few; d_call: -; v_call: TRBV2; j_call: TRBJ1-2; cdr3_aa: CASSERRGDYGYTF; cdr3_nt: TGTGCCAGCAGTGAGCGCAGGGGAGACTATGGCTACACCTTC
clone_size: many; d_call: TRBD1; v_call: TRBV20-1; j_call: TRBJ1-1; cdr3_aa: CSASPDREEHSTEAFF; cdr3_nt: TGCAGTGCTAGTCCGGACAGGGAGGAGCATAGCACTGAAGCTTTCTTT
clone_size: -; d_call: -; v_call: TRBV25-1; j_call: TRBJ1-2; cdr3_aa: CASVETGTNPLVTF; cdr3_nt: TGTGCCAGCGTGGAAACCGGGACCAACCCCCTCGTCACCTTC
clone_size: -; d_call: -; v_call: TRBV19; j_call: TRBJ1-6; cdr3_aa: CASSGVGDRFTLHF; cdr3_nt: TGTGCCAGTAGTGGAGTGGGGGACCGATTCACCCTCCACTTT
clone_size: many; d_call: -; v_call: TRBV12-3/TRBV12-4; j_call: TRBJ1-2; cdr3_aa: CASSLGGTAYGYTF; cdr3_nt: TGTGCCAGCAGTTTAGGTGGGACTGCCTATGGCTACACCTTC
clone_size: many; d_call: TRBD1; v_call: TRBV24-1; j_call: TRBJ2-5; cdr3_aa: CATSDTGTGETQYF; cdr3_nt: TGTGCCACCAGTGACACCGGGACAGGGGAGACCCAGTACTTC
clone_size: once; d_call: -; v_call: TRBV20-1; j_call: TRBJ2-7; cdr3_aa: CSASLRDSLNEQYF; cdr3_nt: TGCAGTGCTAGTCTCCGGGACTCACTGAACGAGCAGTACTTC
clone_size: -; d_call: -; v_call: TRBV6-6; j_call: TRBJ1-1; cdr3_aa: CANRAPQGTEAFF; cdr3_nt: TGTGCCAACAGGGCGCCACAAGGCACTGAAGCTTTCTTT
clone_size: many; d_call: TRBD2; v_call: TRBV7-9; j_call: TRBJ2-7; cdr3_aa: CASSSSGTSYEQYF; cdr3_nt: TGTGCCAGCAGCTCCTCCGGGACTAGCTACGAGCAGTACTTC
clone_size: many; d_call: -; v_call: TRBV12-3/TRBV12-4; j_call: TRBJ1-6; cdr3_aa: CASTRDPIHPLHF; cdr3_nt: TGTGCCAGCACTCGGGATCCAATTCACCCCCTCCACTTT
clone_size: many; d_call: -; v_call: TRBV6-5; j_call: TRBJ1-2; cdr3_aa: CASSSGIQGGRYGYTF; cdr3_nt: TGTGCCAGCAGTTCCGGTATACAGGGAGGTCGGTATGGCTACACCTTC
clone_size: many; d_call: -; v_call: TRBV9; j_call: TRBJ2-7; cdr3_aa: CASSQDGYEQYF; cdr3_nt: TGTGCCAGCAGCCAAGACGGCTACGAGCAGTACTTC
clone_size: many; d_call: -; v_call: TRBV19; j_call: TRBJ1-2; cdr3_aa: CASRSRDGYGYTF; cdr3_nt: TGTGCCAGCCGGTCCCGGGACGGGTATGGCTACACCTTC
clone_size: many; d_call: -; v_call: TRBV11-2; j_call: TRBJ2-5; cdr3_aa: CASSLDVYPGTETQYF; cdr3_nt: TGTGCCAGCAGCTTAGATGTCTACCCGGGAACGGAGACCCAGTACTTC
clone_size: few; d_call: -; v_call: TRBV6-5; j_call: TRBJ2-2; cdr3_aa: CASSYWESNTGELFF; cdr3_nt: TGTGCCAGCAGTTATTGGGAGTCGAACACCGGGGAGCTGTTTTTT
clone_size: -; d_call: -; v_call: TRBV7-2; j_call: TRBJ1-4; cdr3_aa: CASSLTVEKLFF; cdr3_nt: TGTGCCAGCAGCTTGACGGTAGAAAAACTGTTTTTT
clone_size: -; d_call: -; v_call: TRBV29-1; j_call: TRBJ2-2; cdr3_aa: CSVEQGHTGELFF; cdr3_nt: TGCAGCGTTGAACAGGGACACACCGGGGAGCTGTTTTTT
clone_size: -; d_call: TRBD1; v_call: TRBV9; j_call: TRBJ2-7; cdr3_aa: CASSVYPGGYEQYF; cdr3_nt: TGTGCCAGCAGCGTATATCCAGGGGGCTACGAGCAGTACTTC
clone_size: -; d_call: -; v_call: TRBV15; j_call: TRBJ1-5; cdr3_aa: CATSSLSGGGQPQHF; cdr3_nt: TGTGCCACCAGCAGCTTATCGGGGGGCGGTCAGCCCCAGCATTTT
clone_size: -; d_call: -; v_call: TRBV7-3; j_call: TRBJ1-2; cdr3_aa: CASSQSGGSGYTF; cdr3_nt: TGTGCCAGCAGCCAGTCGGGCGGGAGTGGCTACACCTTC
clone_size: many; d_call: TRBD2; v_call: TRBV7-8; j_call: TRBJ2-2; cdr3_aa: CASSLALAGANTGELFF; cdr3_nt: TGTGCCAGCAGCTTAGCCCTAGCGGGAGCGAACACCGGGGAGCTGTTTTTT
clone_size: -; d_call: -; v_call: TRBV12-3/TRBV12-4; j_call: TRBJ1-5; cdr3_aa: CASSLGTRGPQHF; cdr3_nt: TGTGCCAGCAGCTTGGGGACACGCGGTCCCCAGCATTTT
clone_size: many; d_call: -; v_call: TRBV19; j_call: TRBJ1-5; cdr3_aa: CASSTQGDQPQHF; cdr3_nt: TGTGCCAGTAGTACGCAGGGTGATCAGCCCCAGCATTTT
clone_size: many; d_call: -; v_call: TRBV7-9; j_call: TRBJ2-2; cdr3_aa: CASSLSTHGELFF; cdr3_nt: TGTGCCAGCAGCTTATCGACTCACGGGGAGCTGTTTTTT
clone_size: many; d_call: TRBD1; v_call: TRBV6-6; j_call: TRBJ1-4; cdr3_aa: CASRPVPGTGNEKLFF; cdr3_nt: TGTGCCAGCAGACCGGTCCCCGGGACAGGGAATGAAAAACTGTTTTTT
clone_size: -; d_call: -; v_call: TRBV7-3; j_call: TRBJ2-5; cdr3_aa: CASSLRAGDGGETQYF; cdr3_nt: TGTGCCAGCAGCTTACGGGCAGGGGATGGCGGGGAGACCCAGTACTTC
clone_size: few; d_call: -; v_call: TRBV2; j_call: TRBJ2-2; cdr3_aa: CASSDHPGWGRGTGELFF; cdr3_nt: TGTGCCAGCAGTGACCACCCCGGTTGGGGGCGAGGAACCGGGGAGCTGTTTTTT